This T cell receptor beta chain was identified in a study of control samples from healthy donors and cancer patients. This clone was recorded only once. Trimming pared 0 bases from V and 5 bases from J, leaving 11 bases between. Germline assignment: CDR1 LGHNA and CDR2 YSLEER. The CDR3 runs 15 residues. Measured with immunoSEQ multiplex PCR; TCRdb has only the in-frame clones, and not every one. The table has around 180,000 clones, under 95% seen once. The receptor comes from a young woman in good health. This chain connects TRBV4-3 to TRBJ1-5; D might be TRBD1 (6 bases). Sequencing input: blood. The DNA for the CDR3 is TGCGCCAGCAGCCAAGATCGGGCAGGGGATCAGCCCCAGCATTTT. This sequence encodes CASSQDRAGDQPQHF.